Listed here are 32 T cell receptor beta chains from one sample, sequenced in a study of shared clonotypes between healthy human individuals. Produced via immunoSEQ multiplex PCR; TCRdb's table is partial and in-frame only. The table includes 950,000 to 1,200,000 clones, about 72% detected once. The sample was memory CD4+ T cells from PBMCs. Indicated subset: CD45RA-negative fraction. The receptors were gathered from a man between 18 and 35 years old in good health. Some clones in this sample may be carry-over from other donors' samples.

The J gene is TRBJ2-7, the V gene TRBV5-6; D is unclear. Looked up from germline, CDR1 is SGHDT and CDR2 is YYEEEE. This CDR3 comprises 14 residues. Deletions cut 0 bases from V and 3 bases from J, with 10 bases between. The CDR3 loop is CASSLGSANYEQYF. The CDR3 DNA follows: TGTGCCAGCAGCTTGGGTTCGGCGAACTACGAGCAGTACTTC. The complete variable domain, with remaining parts taken from reference TRBV5-6 and TRBJ2-7, reads DAGVTQSPTHLIKTRGQQVTLRCSPKSGHDTVSWYQQALGQGPQFIFQYYEEEERQRGNFPDRFSGHQFPNYSSELNVNALLLGDSALYLCASSLGSANYEQYFGPGTRLTVT.

CDR3: CASSPGQGPAGYTF. CDR3 sequence (DNA): TGTGCCAGCAGCCCAGGACAGGGCCCAGCGGGCTACACCTTC. This chain connects TRBV7-2 to TRBJ1-2; 8 bases match TRBD1. Germline lookup yields CDR1 SGHTA and CDR2 FQGNSA. V trimming: 5 bases; J trimming: 8 bases; junction bases outside the gene matches: 10. The CDR3 is 14 amino acids.

The chain carries TRBV5-1 and TRBJ2-1; D gene uncertain. Per the germline V gene, CDR1 is SGHRS and CDR2 is YFSETQ. CDR3 length equals 16 residues. The ends were cut back, 2 bases at V and 5 bases at J, with 17 bases in the middle. In nucleotides, the CDR3 is TGCGCCAGCAGCTTTACAATGACGGCCGCTGACAATGAGCAGTTCTTC. Encoded protein: CASSFTMTAADNEQFF.

The chain links TRBV6-4 to TRBJ1-2; D not resolved. The CDR3 length is 16 residues. Germline CDR1 and CDR2: MRHNA and SNTAGT. The ends were cut back, 0 bases at V and 7 bases at J, with 18 bases in the middle. CDR3: CASSDSSGRPSGGYTF. DNA for the CDR3: TGTGCCAGCAGTGACTCTAGTGGCAGGCCTTCGGGTGGCTACACCTTC.

In this sample, this clone turned up a few times. The V gene is TRBV10-3, the J gene TRBJ2-6, with 9 bases fitting TRBD1. The V gene's germline CDR1 is ENHRY and CDR2 SYGVKD. The CDR3 is 17 amino acids. The junction had 7 bases not matched to a gene; V was cut back by 7 bases and J by 0 bases. The CDR3 DNA follows: TGTGCCATCATGAATGACAGGGGGAGCTCTGGGGCCAACGTCCTGACTTTC. Its protein product is CAIMNDRGSSGANVLTF.

This clone is a singleton in its sample. The chain joins TRBV28 to TRBJ2-7, with D possibly being TRBD1 (6 bases). V shed 4 bases and J shed 3 bases, with 16 bases lying between them. There are 15 residues in the CDR3. Germline-derived CDR1 and CDR2 are MDHEN and SYDVKM. This chain's CDR3 is CASSSDSLLLYEQYF. The CDR3 DNA is TGTGCCAGCAGTTCGGACAGCCTCCTTCTCTACGAGCAGTACTTC.

The rearrangement links TRBV5-4 to TRBJ2-7; TRBD1 is a possible D gene (6 bases). This CDR3 is 14 amino acids long. V was shortened by 0 bases and J by 3 bases, with 10 bases between the two germline ends. Germline-derived CDR1 and CDR2 are SGHNT and YYREEE (reference sequence). Here the CDR3 DNA reads TGTGCCAGCAGCTTGGTGGGGGCTAGCTACGAGCAGTACTTC. Its protein product is CASSLVGASYEQYF.

This clone was recorded only once. This chain uses TRBV29-1 with TRBJ2-1; 12 bases map to TRBD2. Germline assignment: CDR1 SQVTM and CDR2 ANQGSEA. V was pared by 5 bases and J by 9 bases, with 8 bases of the junction left unmatched. The CDR3 consists of 14 residues. Here the CDR3 reads CSVRTSGRPSEQFF. The CDR3 region has the DNA TGCAGCGTTCGCACTAGCGGGAGGCCGAGTGAGCAGTTCTTC.

J is TRBJ2-1 and V is TRBV25-1; 11 nucleotides line up with TRBD2. Unmatched junction bases numbered 4, after V lost 6 bases and J lost 3 bases. The CDR3 totals 15 residues. CDR1 and CDR2 (germline): MGHDK, SYGVNS. CDR3 in DNA: TGTGCCAGCAGGAGGACTAGCGGGCTCTACAATGAGCAGTTCTTC. Its translation is CASRRTSGLYNEQFF.

This clone was counted a single time. This chain connects TRBV28 to TRBJ1-4; 9 nucleotides line up with TRBD1. Germline CDR1 MDHEN, CDR2 SYDVKM. The CDR3 totals 16 residues. V gave up 4 bases and J gave up 4 bases; unmatched junction bases: 7. The CDR3 bases are TGTGCCAGCAGTTGGGGGACAGGGATTGGTAATGAAAAACTGTTTTTT. As protein: CASSWGTGIGNEKLFF.

The chain uses TRBV9 and TRBJ2-3; 8 bases line up with TRBD2. V gave up 5 bases and J gave up 2 bases; unmatched junction bases: 10. Germline CDR1 SGDLS, CDR2 YYNGEE. The CDR3 extends over 16 amino acids. DNA of the CDR3: TGTGCCAGCAGTCCGTTTAGCGGGAAACCCACAGATACGCAGTATTTT. Its translation is CASSPFSGKPTDTQYF. Combining the CDR3 with reference TRBV9 and TRBJ2-3 gives the whole variable domain DSGVTQTPKHLITATGQRVTLRCSPRSGDLSVYWYQQSLDQGLQFLIQYYNGEERAKGNILERFSAQQFPDLHSELNLSSLELGDSALYFCASSPFSGKPTDTQYFGPGTRLTVL.

The chain combines TRBV18 with TRBJ2-2; no firm D call. Trimming left V 3 bases short and J 4 bases short, with 9 bases between. This CDR3 has 14 residues. Germline values: CDR1 KGHSH, CDR2 LQKENI. The CDR3 DNA reads as TGTGCCAGCTCACCTGACCGTGCCACCGGGGAGCTGTTTTTT. Translated, it gives CASSPDRATGELFF.

The chain couples TRBV7-6 to TRBJ2-1, with 7 positions matching TRBD2. CDR3 length: 16 amino acids. The germline V gene encodes CDR1 SGHVS and CDR2 FNYEAQ. V was clipped by 2 bases and J by 5 bases; unmatched bases: 9. The CDR3 DNA follows: TGTGCCAGCAGCTTAACCCGCCGGGGGAGGGACAATGAGCAGTTCTTC. It yields the protein CASSLTRRGRDNEQFF.

This clone has a single count. The chain is built from TRBV7-2 and TRBJ1-5; D remains unclear. The V and J ends lost 5 bases and 0 bases respectively, with 8 bases between them. Germline V gives CDR1 SGHTA, CDR2 FQGNSA. The CDR3 has 14 amino acids. CDR3 sequence reads: CASSAVLSNQPQHF. CDR3 nucleotide sequence: TGTGCCAGCAGCGCAGTCCTTAGCAATCAGCCCCAGCATTTT. Based on the CDR3 plus reference TRBV7-2 and TRBJ1-5, the full variable domain is GAGVSQSPSNKVTEKGKDVELRCDPISGHTALYWYRQSLGQGLEFLIYFQGNSAPDKSGLPSDRFSAERTGGSVSTLTIQRTQQEDSAVYLCASSAVLSNQPQHFGDGTRLSIL.

This chain connects TRBV5-1 to TRBJ2-1, with 8 bases fitting TRBD1. CDR1 is SGHRS, CDR2 YFSETQ, per germline. Trimming cost V 2 bases and J 5 bases; bases outside gene matches: 3. There are 14 residues in the CDR3. The CDR3: CASSFMTGDNEQFF. The CDR3 DNA follows: TGCGCCAGCAGCTTTATGACAGGGGACAATGAGCAGTTCTTC.

The rearrangement links TRBV18 to TRBJ2-7, with 7 bases lining up with TRBD1. Germline trimming cut 0 bases from V and 8 bases from J; bases unmatched to any gene: 10. Germline V gene lookup returns CDR1 KGHSH and CDR2 LQKENI. The CDR3 has 15 amino acids. For the CDR3, the DNA is TGTGCCAGCTCACCACCAGGGGGAACAGGGGAGAAGCAGTACTTC. Translating it yields CASSPPGGTGEKQYF.

The chain uses TRBV2 and TRBJ2-7; unclear D gene. Germline CDR1 and CDR2: SNHLY and FYNNEI. The CDR3 has 15 amino acids. The V end was cut by 6 bases, the J end by 2 bases, with 17 bases between. The CDR3 region is CASRFRKELTYEQYF. CDR3 nucleotides: TGTGCCAGCAGATTCAGGAAAGAATTAACCTACGAGCAGTACTTC.

The V call is TRBV9, the J call TRBJ1-3; D unclear. Trimming removed 0 bases from V and 1 base from J, with 11 bases in between. Germline CDR1 reads SGDLS; CDR2 reads YYNGEE. The CDR3 spans 16 residues. The CDR3 region has the DNA TGTGCCAGCAGCGTAGCATCGGTGAATTCTGGAAACACCATATATTTT. It yields the protein CASSVASVNSGNTIYF.

This chain connects TRBV7-2 to TRBJ1-1; D remains unclear. V lost 5 bases to trimming and J lost 10 bases, with 11 bases between them. The CDR3 extends over 11 amino acids. In germline, CDR1 is SGHTA, CDR2 FQGNSA. Here the CDR3 reads CASSPFGGAFF. The CDR3, as DNA: TGTGCCAGCAGCCCCTTTGGAGGAGCTTTCTTT.

This clone has ten or more counts. V gene TRBV7-9 combines with J gene TRBJ1-1, with D tentatively TRBD1 (6 bases). Per the germline V gene, CDR1 is SEHNR and CDR2 is FQNEAQ (reference sequence). V was shortened by 5 bases and J by 5 bases, with 15 bases between the two germline ends. The CDR3 consists of 14 residues. This CDR3 is CASSPFGGRTEAFF. The CDR3 coding sequence is TGTGCCAGCAGCCCATTCGGGGGCCGTACTGAAGCTTTCTTT.

V gene TRBV6-4 combines with J gene TRBJ1-1, with D unclear. This CDR3 spans 13 amino acids. V lost 0 bases, J lost 6 bases, and 8 bases lay in between. Germline loops: CDR1 MRHNA, CDR2 SNTAGT. CDR3: CASSDSGFSEAFF. CDR3 bases: TGTGCCAGCAGTGACTCAGGGTTCTCTGAAGCTTTCTTT.

The chain combines TRBV28 with TRBJ2-3, with D possibly being TRBD1 (6 bases). Germline-derived CDR1 and CDR2 are MDHEN and SYDVKM. V was clipped by 5 bases and J by 3 bases, with 18 bases between them. The CDR3 is 16 amino acids. The CDR3 nucleotides are TGTGCCAGCAGTCCTACACAGGGCGTAGGGACAGATACGCAGTATTTT. Amino acid sequence: CASSPTQGVGTDTQYF.

In this sample, this clone turned up a few times. Other DNA sequences within the sample encode an identical CDR3. The rearrangement joins TRBV7-9 to TRBJ1-5; D gene ambiguous. With 2 bases removed from V and 5 bases from J, the gap between germline ends came to 4 bases. From germline, CDR1 is SEHNR and CDR2 FQNEAQ (reference sequence). The CDR3 runs 12 residues. CDR3: CASSLPDQPQHF. In DNA, the CDR3 is TGTGCCAGCAGCTTACCGGATCAGCCCCAGCATTTT.

The table lists this clone with a few counts. The chain has TRBV10-1 and TRBJ1-1; no clear D gene. The CDR3 covers 14 residues. Germline assignment: CDR1 WNHNN and CDR2 SYGVQD (reference sequence). V lost 5 bases and J 1 base, leaving 11 bases between the germline ends. CDR3 in amino acids: CASSTRIENTEAFF. In nucleotides, the CDR3 is TGCGCCAGCAGTACCCGCATTGAGAACACTGAAGCTTTCTTT.

V is TRBV9 and J is TRBJ1-1, with a weak D call TRBD1 (6 bases). Germline values: CDR1 SGDLS, CDR2 YYNGEE. V lost 4 bases, J lost 0 bases, and 22 bases lay in between. There are 18 residues in the CDR3. CDR3 amino acids: CASSSKGTPGGLNTEAFF. The CDR3, as DNA: TGTGCCAGCAGCTCAAAGGGCACTCCGGGGGGCCTGAACACTGAAGCTTTCTTT. The full variable domain, completed using reference TRBV9 and TRBJ1-1, is DSGVTQTPKHLITATGQRVTLRCSPRSGDLSVYWYQQSLDQGLQFLIQYYNGEERAKGNILERFSAQQFPDLHSELNLSSLELGDSALYFCASSSKGTPGGLNTEAFFGQGTRLTVV.

The chain links TRBV15 to TRBJ2-7; D is unresolved. This CDR3 has 13 residues. In germline, CDR1 is LNHNV, CDR2 YYDKDF (reference sequence). V was pared by 5 bases and J by 6 bases, with 14 bases between. CDR3 sequence: CATSLPRRGEQYF. The CDR3 DNA follows: TGTGCCACCAGCCTACCTCGGCGTGGCGAGCAGTACTTC.

The J gene is TRBJ2-5, the V gene TRBV9; D is uncertain. Per the germline V gene, CDR1 is SGDLS and CDR2 is YYNGEE. The CDR3 has 12 residues. The V end was cut by 3 bases, the J end by 0 bases, with 3 bases between. The CDR3, as DNA: TGTGCCAGCAGCGGCAACCAAGAGACCCAGTACTTC. Amino acids: CASSGNQETQYF.

Worth noting for this clone: Within the sample, other DNA sequences also encode this same CDR3. This rearrangement joins TRBV6-6 to TRBJ1-3; a weak D match, TRBD1 (6 bases). V was pared by 4 bases and J by 0 bases, with 7 bases between. Germline assignment: CDR1 MNHNY and CDR2 SVGAGI (reference sequence). There are 14 residues in the CDR3. The CDR3 DNA reads as TGTGCCAGCAGTTGGACAGTCTCTGGAAACACCATATATTTT. Translated: CASSWTVSGNTIYF.

The rearrangement uses TRBV7-2 and TRBJ1-1, with 9 nucleotides matching TRBD1. The length of the CDR3 is 12 residues. Germline CDR1 is SGHTA and CDR2 is FQGNSA. V shed 5 bases and J 11 bases; nucleotides not matched to a gene: 6. CDR3 residues: CASSRDRVGAFF. CDR3 coding DNA: TGTGCCAGCAGCAGGGACAGGGTAGGGGCTTTCTTT.

The chain combines TRBV5-1 with TRBJ2-6; D remains unclear. The CDR3 loop spans 17 amino acids. Germline CDR1 and CDR2: SGHRS and YFSETQ. Trimming pared 4 bases from V and 0 bases from J, leaving 14 bases between. CDR3 nucleotides: TGCGCCAGCAGCCAGACATCAATCAACTCTGGGGCCAACGTCCTGACTTTC. Translating gives CASSQTSINSGANVLTF.

The chain has TRBV28 and TRBJ2-1; D possibly corresponds to TRBD2 (5 bases). The germline V and J ends were trimmed by 7 bases and 8 bases, with 12 bases remaining between them. Germline V CDR1 and CDR2: MDHEN, SYDVKM. CDR3 length equals 12 residues. The chain's CDR3 is CASTAGGYEQFF. In DNA, the CDR3 is TGTGCCAGCACCGCCGGCGGGTATGAGCAGTTCTTC.

The chain recombines TRBV19 with TRBJ1-2; D perhaps matches TRBD1 (5 bases). Germline V gene lookup returns CDR1 LNHDA and CDR2 SQIVND (reference sequence). The germline V and J ends were trimmed by 4 bases and 5 bases, with 14 bases remaining between them. The CDR3 runs to 14 residues. The CDR3 loop reads CASSRTGPPYGYTF. CDR3 DNA sequence: TGTGCCAGTAGTAGAACGGGACCGCCTTATGGCTACACCTTC.